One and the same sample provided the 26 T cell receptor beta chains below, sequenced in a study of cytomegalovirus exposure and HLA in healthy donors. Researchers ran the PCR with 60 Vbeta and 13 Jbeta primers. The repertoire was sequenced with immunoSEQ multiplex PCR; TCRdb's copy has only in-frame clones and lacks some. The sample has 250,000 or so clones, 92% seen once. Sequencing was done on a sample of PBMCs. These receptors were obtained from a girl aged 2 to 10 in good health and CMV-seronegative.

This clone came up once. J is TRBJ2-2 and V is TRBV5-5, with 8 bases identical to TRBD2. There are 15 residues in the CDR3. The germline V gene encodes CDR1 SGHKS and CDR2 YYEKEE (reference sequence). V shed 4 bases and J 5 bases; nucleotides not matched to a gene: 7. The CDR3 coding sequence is TGTGCCAGCAGCCAGAGCGGGAGCCTTACCGGGGAGCTGTTTTTT. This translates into CASSQSGSLTGELFF.

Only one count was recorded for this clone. The CDR3 region has the DNA TGTGCCAGCAGCTTAGGAATTAGCGGGGGGGTTATGTATTTT. It translates to CASSLGISGGVMYF. The genes are TRBV11-2 and TRBJ2-3; 11 positions match TRBD2. Looked up from germline, CDR1 is SGHAT and CDR2 is FQNNGV. The CDR3 runs to 14 residues. After removal of 1 base from V and 14 bases from J, the junction contained 8 bases not matched to a gene.

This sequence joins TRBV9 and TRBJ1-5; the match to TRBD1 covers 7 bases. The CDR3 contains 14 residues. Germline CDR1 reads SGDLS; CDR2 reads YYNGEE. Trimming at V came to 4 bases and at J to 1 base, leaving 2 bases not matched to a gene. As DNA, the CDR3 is TGTGCCAGCAGCCGACAGGGCAGCAATCAGCCCCAGCATTTT. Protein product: CASSRQGSNQPQHF.

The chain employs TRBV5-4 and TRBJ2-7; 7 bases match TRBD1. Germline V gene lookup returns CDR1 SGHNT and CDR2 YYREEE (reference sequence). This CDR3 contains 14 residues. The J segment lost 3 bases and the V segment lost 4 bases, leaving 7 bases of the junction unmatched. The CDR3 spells CASSTGQAFYEQYF. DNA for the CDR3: TGTGCCAGCAGCACTGGACAGGCGTTCTACGAGCAGTACTTC.

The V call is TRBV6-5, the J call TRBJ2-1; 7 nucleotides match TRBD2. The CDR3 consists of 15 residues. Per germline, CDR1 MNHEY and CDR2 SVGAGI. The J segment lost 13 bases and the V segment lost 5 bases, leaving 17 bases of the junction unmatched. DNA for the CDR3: TGTGCCAGCAGTCCCAGCGCCATGGCGGGGAGGGAACAGTTCTTC. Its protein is CASSPSAMAGREQFF.

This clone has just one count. Written as DNA, the CDR3 is TGTGCCAGCAGCTTATGGGTAGGGAGGGAGTACGAGCAGTACTTC. Translated: CASSLWVGREYEQYF. The chain joins TRBV7-8 to TRBJ2-7; 7 positions match TRBD2. The CDR3 covers 15 residues. Germline trimming cut 2 bases from V and 4 bases from J; bases unmatched to any gene: 8. Germline-derived CDR1 and CDR2 are SGHVS and FQNEAQ.

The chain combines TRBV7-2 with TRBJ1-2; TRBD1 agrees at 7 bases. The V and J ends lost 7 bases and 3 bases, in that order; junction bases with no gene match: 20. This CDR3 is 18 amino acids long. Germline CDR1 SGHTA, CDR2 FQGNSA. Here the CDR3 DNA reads TGTGCCAGCATTAACTACCGGGGGTCAGGGGGAGACCACTATGGCTACACCTTC. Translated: CASINYRGSGGDHYGYTF. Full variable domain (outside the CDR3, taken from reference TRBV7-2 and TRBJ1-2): GAGVSQSPSNKVTEKGKDVELRCDPISGHTALYWYRQSLGQGLEFLIYFQGNSAPDKSGLPSDRFSAERTGGSVSTLTIQRTQQEDSAVYLCASINYRGSGGDHYGYTFGSGTRLTVV.

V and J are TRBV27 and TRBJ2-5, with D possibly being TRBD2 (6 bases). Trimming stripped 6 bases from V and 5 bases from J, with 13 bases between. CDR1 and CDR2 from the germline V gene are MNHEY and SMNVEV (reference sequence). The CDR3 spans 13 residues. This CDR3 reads CASRTGVSETQYF. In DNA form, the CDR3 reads TGTGCCAGCAGAACGGGAGTAAGTGAGACCCAGTACTTC.

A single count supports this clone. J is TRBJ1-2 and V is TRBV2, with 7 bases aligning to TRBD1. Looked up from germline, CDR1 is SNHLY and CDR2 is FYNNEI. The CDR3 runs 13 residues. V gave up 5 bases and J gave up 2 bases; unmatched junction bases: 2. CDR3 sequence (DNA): TGTGCCAGCAGTAAACAGGGGAACTATGGCTACACCTTC. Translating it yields CASSKQGNYGYTF. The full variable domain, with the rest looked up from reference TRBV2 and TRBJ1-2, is EPEVTQTPSHQVTQMGQEVILRCVPISNHLYFYWYRQILGQKVEFLVSFYNNEISEKSEIFDDQFSVERPDGSNFTLKIRSTKLEDSAMYFCASSKQGNYGYTFGSGTRLTVV.

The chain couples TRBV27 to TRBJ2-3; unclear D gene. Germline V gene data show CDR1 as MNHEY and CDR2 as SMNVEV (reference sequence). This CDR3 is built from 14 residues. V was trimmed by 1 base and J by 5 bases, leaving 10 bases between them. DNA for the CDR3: TGTGCCAGCAGTTTATTTTCTAGTGGAGATACGCAGTATTTT. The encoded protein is CASSLFSSGDTQYF.

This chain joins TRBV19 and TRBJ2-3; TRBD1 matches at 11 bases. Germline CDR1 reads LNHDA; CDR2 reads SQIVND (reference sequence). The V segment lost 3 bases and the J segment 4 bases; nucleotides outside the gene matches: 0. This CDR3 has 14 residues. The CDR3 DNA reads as TGTGCCAGTAGTATGGGACAGGGGGCAGATACGCAGTATTTT. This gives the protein CASSMGQGADTQYF.

The CDR3 reads CASVQGISNEKLFF. In nucleotides, the CDR3 is TGTGCCAGCGTACAGGGGATTAGTAATGAAAAACTGTTTTTT. This chain connects TRBV2 to TRBJ1-4; 7 bases are shared with TRBD1. Germline CDR1 reads SNHLY; CDR2 reads FYNNEI. V gave up 8 bases and J gave up 4 bases; unmatched junction bases: 7. This CDR3 region has 14 residues.

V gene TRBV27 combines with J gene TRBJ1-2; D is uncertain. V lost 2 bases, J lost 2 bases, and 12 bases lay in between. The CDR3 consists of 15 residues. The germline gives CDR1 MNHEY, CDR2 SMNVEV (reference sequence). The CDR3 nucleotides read TGTGCCAGCAGTTTACTGGGAGGAGGGAACTATGGCTACACCTTC. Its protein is CASSLLGGGNYGYTF.

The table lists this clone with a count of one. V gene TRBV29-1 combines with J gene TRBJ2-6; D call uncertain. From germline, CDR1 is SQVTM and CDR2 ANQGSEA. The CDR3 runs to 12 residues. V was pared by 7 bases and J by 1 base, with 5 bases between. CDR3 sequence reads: CSAESGANVLTF. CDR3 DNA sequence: TGCAGCGCCGAGTCTGGGGCCAACGTCCTGACTTTC.

The CDR3 loop reads CASSLDHGSSYNEQFF. DNA of the CDR3: TGTGCCAGCAGCTTAGATCACGGGAGCTCCTACAATGAGCAGTTCTTC. The chain is built from TRBV11-3 and TRBJ2-1, with D maybe TRBD2 (6 bases). Trimming pared 0 bases from V and 0 bases from J, leaving 9 bases between. The CDR3 is 16 residues long. Germline V lookup: CDR1 SGHNT, CDR2 YENEEA.

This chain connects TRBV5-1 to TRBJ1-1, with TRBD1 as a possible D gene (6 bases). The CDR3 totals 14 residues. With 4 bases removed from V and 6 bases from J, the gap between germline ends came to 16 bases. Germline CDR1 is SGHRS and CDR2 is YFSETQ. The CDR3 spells CASSRGGAGPEAFF. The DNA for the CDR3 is TGCGCCAGCAGCCGCGGGGGGGCAGGGCCTGAAGCTTTCTTT.

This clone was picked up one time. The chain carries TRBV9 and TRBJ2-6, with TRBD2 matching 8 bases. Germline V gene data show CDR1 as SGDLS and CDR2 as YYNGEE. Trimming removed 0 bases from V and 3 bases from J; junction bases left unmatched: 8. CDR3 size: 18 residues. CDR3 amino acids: CASSVASSGGLGANVLTF. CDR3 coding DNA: TGTGCCAGCAGCGTAGCCTCTTCGGGGGGGCTTGGGGCCAACGTCCTGACTTTC. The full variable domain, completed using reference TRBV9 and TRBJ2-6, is DSGVTQTPKHLITATGQRVTLRCSPRSGDLSVYWYQQSLDQGLQFLIQYYNGEERAKGNILERFSAQQFPDLHSELNLSSLELGDSALYFCASSVASSGGLGANVLTFGAGSRLTVL.

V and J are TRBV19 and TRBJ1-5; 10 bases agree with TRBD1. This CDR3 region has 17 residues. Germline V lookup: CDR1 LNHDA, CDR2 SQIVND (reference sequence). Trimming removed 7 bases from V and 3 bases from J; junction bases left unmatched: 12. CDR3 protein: CASNLQQGQGSNQPQHF. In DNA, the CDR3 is TGTGCCAGTAACCTCCAGCAGGGACAGGGGTCCAATCAGCCCCAGCATTTT. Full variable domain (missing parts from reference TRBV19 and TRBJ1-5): DGGITQSPKYLFRKEGQNVTLSCEQNLNHDAMYWYRQDPGQGLRLIYYSQIVNDFQKGDIAEGYSVSREKKESFPLTVTSAQKNPTAFYLCASNLQQGQGSNQPQHFGDGTRLSIL.

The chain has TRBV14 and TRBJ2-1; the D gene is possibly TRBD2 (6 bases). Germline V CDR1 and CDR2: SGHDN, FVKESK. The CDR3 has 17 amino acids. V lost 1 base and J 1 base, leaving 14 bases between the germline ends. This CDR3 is CASSQVVAGWSYNEQFF. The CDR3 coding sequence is TGTGCCAGCAGCCAAGTGGTTGCGGGGTGGTCCTACAATGAGCAGTTCTTC.

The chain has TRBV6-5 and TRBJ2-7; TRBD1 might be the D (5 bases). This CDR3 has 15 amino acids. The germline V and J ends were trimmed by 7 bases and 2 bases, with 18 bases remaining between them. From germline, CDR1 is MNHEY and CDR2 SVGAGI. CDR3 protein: CASTRVGALAYEQYF. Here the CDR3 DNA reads TGTGCCAGCACCCGTGTAGGGGCCCTGGCCTACGAGCAGTACTTC.

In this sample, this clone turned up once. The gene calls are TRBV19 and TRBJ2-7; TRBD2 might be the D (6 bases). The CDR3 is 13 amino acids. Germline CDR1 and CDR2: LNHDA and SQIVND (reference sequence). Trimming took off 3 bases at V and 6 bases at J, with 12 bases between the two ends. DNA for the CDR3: TGTGCCAGTAGTATTCTGGTGGGAGGCGAGCAGTACTTC. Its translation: CASSILVGGEQYF.

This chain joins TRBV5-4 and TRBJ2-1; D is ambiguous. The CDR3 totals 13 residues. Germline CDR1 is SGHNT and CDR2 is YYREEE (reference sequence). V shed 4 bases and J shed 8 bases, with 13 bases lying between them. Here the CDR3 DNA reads TGTGCCAGCAGCCTATTGGTTGTCCATGAGCAGTTCTTC. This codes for CASSLLVVHEQFF.

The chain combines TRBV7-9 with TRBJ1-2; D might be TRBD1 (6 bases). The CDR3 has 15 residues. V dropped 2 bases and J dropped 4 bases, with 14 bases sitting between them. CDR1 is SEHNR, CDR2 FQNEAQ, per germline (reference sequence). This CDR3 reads CASSLTQDRLYGYTF. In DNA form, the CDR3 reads TGTGCCAGCAGCTTAACCCAGGACAGACTCTATGGCTACACCTTC. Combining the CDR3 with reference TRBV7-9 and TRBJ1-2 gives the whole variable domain DTGVSQNPRHKITKRGQNVTFRCDPISEHNRLYWYRQTLGQGPEFLTYFQNEAQLEKSRLLSDRFSAERPKGSFSTLEIQRTEQGDSAMYLCASSLTQDRLYGYTFGSGTRLTVV.

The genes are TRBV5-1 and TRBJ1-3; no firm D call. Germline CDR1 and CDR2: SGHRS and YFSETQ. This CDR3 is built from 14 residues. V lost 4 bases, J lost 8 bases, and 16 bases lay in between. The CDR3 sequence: CASSRTPTGDTIYF. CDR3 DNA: TGCGCCAGCAGCCGGACTCCGACGGGCGACACCATATATTTT.

CDR3 coding DNA: TGTGCCAGCAGCTCGGACAGGGGGGTCGAAAAACTGTTTTTT. This gives the protein CASSSDRGVEKLFF. This chain joins TRBV7-2 and TRBJ1-4; 10 bases agree with TRBD1. CDR1 and CDR2 from the germline V gene are SGHTA and FQGNSA. This CDR3 has 14 residues. The J segment lost 8 bases and the V segment lost 4 bases, leaving 4 bases of the junction unmatched. The full variable domain, its missing parts supplied by reference TRBV7-2 and TRBJ1-4, is GAGVSQSPSNKVTEKGKDVELRCDPISGHTALYWYRQSLGQGLEFLIYFQGNSAPDKSGLPSDRFSAERTGGSVSTLTIQRTQQEDSAVYLCASSSDRGVEKLFFGSGTQLSVL.

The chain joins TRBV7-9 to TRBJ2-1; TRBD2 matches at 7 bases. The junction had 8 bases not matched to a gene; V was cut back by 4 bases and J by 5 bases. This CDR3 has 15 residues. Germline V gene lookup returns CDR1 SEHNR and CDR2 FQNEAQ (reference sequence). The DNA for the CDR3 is TGTGCCAGCAGCTCTGGACTAGATGCTAACAATGAGCAGTTCTTC. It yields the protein CASSSGLDANNEQFF.